These 24 T cell receptor beta chains share one sample of origin, sequenced in a study of blood T cell repertoires in COVID-19. Profiling relied on immunoSEQ multiplex PCR, and the TCRdb table lists in-frame clones only, not all of them. The table records 180,000 or so clones, roughly 73% of them present only once. The sequencing sample was made of peripheral blood. These receptors were collected from a woman older than 75 with active or convalescent COVID-19.

This clone was counted a single time. The chain combines TRBV5-1 with TRBJ2-2; D is possibly TRBD2 (6 bases). The CDR3 has 13 residues. Germline V CDR1 and CDR2: SGHRS, YFSETQ. V shed 4 bases and J shed 4 bases, with 8 bases lying between them. In DNA, the CDR3 is TGCGCCAGCAGCCGGGAGATCACCGGGGAGCTGTTTTTT. Amino acids: CASSREITGELFF. The variable domain in full, completed from reference TRBV5-1 and TRBJ2-2, reads KAGVTQTPRYLIKTRGQQVTLSCSPISGHRSVSWYQQTPGQGLQFLFEYFSETQRNKGNFPGRFSGRQFSNSRSEMNVSTLELGDSALYLCASSREITGELFFGEGSRLTVL.

This chain links TRBV5-8 with TRBJ1-5, with no clear D. Germline loops: CDR1 SGHTS, CDR2 YDEGEE. This CDR3 is built from 14 residues. V lost 5 bases and J lost 0, with 9 bases in between. Written as DNA, the CDR3 is TGTGCCAGCAGTGATCCGGGTAGCAATCAGCCCCAGCATTTT. As protein: CASSDPGSNQPQHF. The full variable domain, completed using reference TRBV5-8 and TRBJ1-5, is EAGVTQSPTHLIKTRGQQATLRCSPISGHTSVYWYQQALGLGLQFLLWYDEGEERNRGNFPPRFSGRQFPNYSSELNVNALELEDSALYLCASSDPGSNQPQHFGDGTRLSIL.

This chain connects TRBV18 to TRBJ2-3; 11 nucleotides match TRBD2. The CDR3 spans 17 residues. Trimming removed 0 bases from V and 4 bases from J; junction bases left unmatched: 6. Looked up from germline, CDR1 is KGHSH and CDR2 is LQKENI. In DNA form, the CDR3 reads TGTGCCAGCTCACCACCAAGTAGCGGGGGGGCAGCAGATACGCAGTATTTT. Translating gives CASSPPSSGGAADTQYF.

The chain combines TRBV27 with TRBJ1-1; weak D call: TRBD1 (6 bases). Germline CDR1 reads MNHEY; CDR2 reads SMNVEV (reference sequence). The ends were cut back, 5 bases at V and 4 bases at J, with 14 bases in the middle. This CDR3 is built from 14 residues. CDR3 DNA sequence: TGTGCCAGCAGTGGGACACTCAGGGGCACTGAAGCTTTCTTT. It specifies CASSGTLRGTEAFF.

V and J are TRBV6-2 or TRBV6-3 and TRBJ1-2, with D maybe TRBD1 (5 bases). V lost 6 bases to trimming and J lost 2 bases, with 10 bases between them. The CDR3 spans 13 residues. Germline values: CDR1 MNHEY, CDR2 SVGEGT. Written as DNA, the CDR3 is TGTGCCAGCAGCCCGGGGCAGAACTATGGCTACACCTTC. Translating it yields CASSPGQNYGYTF.

The rearrangement joins TRBV2 to TRBJ2-1; TRBD1 might be the D (5 bases). The CDR3 has 10 residues. Germline lookup yields CDR1 SNHLY and CDR2 FYNNEI. Trimming took 8 bases from V and 9 from J, leaving 8 bases between them. The CDR3 DNA sequence: TGTGCCAGCGGACATACTGAGCAGTTCTTC. Its protein product is CASGHTEQFF.

This clone was seen repeatedly, ten times or more. V is TRBV3-1 (or the pseudogene TRBV3-2) and J is TRBJ2-7, with TRBD1 matching 7 bases. This CDR3 is built from 14 residues. V was pared by 4 bases and J by 2 bases, with 5 bases of the junction left unmatched. The germline V gene has CDR1 LGHDT and CDR2 YNNKEL (reference sequence). For the CDR3, the DNA is TGTGCCAGCAGCCCCGACAGGGAAGCCTACGAGCAGTACTTC. This gives the protein CASSPDREAYEQYF.

The sample holds one count of this clone. For the CDR3, the DNA is TGCGCCAGCAGCCAATTAACAGGGGGAAGAAGCCAGCCCCAGCATTTT. The encoded protein is CASSQLTGGRSQPQHF. The chain has TRBV4-1 and TRBJ1-5; 8 bases align to TRBD1. The CDR3 sequence is 16 residues long. V dropped 2 bases and J dropped 7; count of bases not matched to a gene: 10. Germline values: CDR1 MGHRA, CDR2 YSYEKL.

The rearrangement uses TRBV6-6 and TRBJ1-4; tentative D call: TRBD1 (5 bases). The CDR3 totals 14 residues. Germline-derived CDR1 and CDR2 are MNHNY and SVGAGI (reference sequence). V lost 8 bases to trimming and J lost 7 bases, with 17 bases between them. CDR3 bases: TGTGCCAGCCTGGGGCGGCCCTCCCTTGAAAAACTGTTTTTT. This translates into CASLGRPSLEKLFF.

This chain's CDR3 is CASSQGERRAGELFF. The CDR3 DNA follows: TGTGCCAGCAGCCAAGGGGAGAGGAGGGCCGGGGAGCTGTTTTTT. The chain has TRBV3-1 (or the pseudogene TRBV3-2) and TRBJ2-2; a possible D gene is TRBD2 (6 bases). The germline V gene encodes CDR1 LGHDT and CDR2 YNNKEL (reference sequence). This CDR3 has 15 amino acids. Trimming removed 1 base from V and 6 bases from J, with 12 bases in between.

The chain uses TRBV3-1 (or the pseudogene TRBV3-2) and TRBJ2-7; TRBD1 is a possible D gene (6 bases). The CDR3 consists of 13 residues. The germline gives CDR1 LGHDT, CDR2 YNNKEL (reference sequence). The germline V and J ends were trimmed by 6 bases and 6 bases, with 15 bases remaining between them. The DNA of the CDR3 is TGTGCCAGCAGATCGATAGGCAGGGGCGAGCAGTACTTC. This sequence encodes CASRSIGRGEQYF.

The chain recombines TRBV12-3 or TRBV12-4 with TRBJ2-7, with 8 nucleotides matching TRBD2. The CDR3 totals 12 residues. Losses at the gene ends were 7 bases for V and 6 bases for J; bases not matched to a gene: 5. The CDR3 sequence: CASTPGGAEQYF. DNA of the CDR3: TGTGCCAGCACCCCGGGAGGGGCCGAGCAGTACTTC.

In this sample, this clone turned up a few times. The chain is built from TRBV5-1 and TRBJ1-2; D possibly corresponds to TRBD1 (5 bases). The CDR3 runs to 16 residues. Trimming pared 0 bases from V and 1 base from J, leaving 13 bases between. Germline V gene sequence: CDR1 SGHRS, CDR2 YFSETQ. The CDR3 region is CASSLASGYSNYGYTF. The CDR3 DNA follows: TGCGCCAGCAGCTTGGCCTCAGGGTATAGTAACTATGGCTACACCTTC.

This chain connects TRBV18 to TRBJ1-6; the D gene is possibly TRBD1 (5 bases). Germline values: CDR1 KGHSH, CDR2 LQKENI. V lost 4 bases and J 9 bases, leaving 16 bases between the germline ends. This CDR3 contains 15 residues. The CDR3 reads CASSLIRDSTSPLHF. For the CDR3, the DNA is TGTGCCAGCTCACTTATCCGGGACTCGACTTCACCCCTCCACTTT.

This chain uses TRBV3-1 (or the pseudogene TRBV3-2) with TRBJ2-5; TRBD2 aligns across 14 bases. CDR1 LGHDT and CDR2 YNNKEL come from the germline V gene (reference sequence). Losses at the gene ends were 2 bases for V and 5 bases for J; bases not matched to a gene: 4. This CDR3 region has 16 residues. CDR3: CASSQRRLAGGETQYF. CDR3 DNA: TGTGCCAGCAGCCAACGACGACTAGCGGGGGGGGAGACCCAGTACTTC.

The chain carries TRBV24-1 and TRBJ1-5, with 9 bases aligning to TRBD1. The CDR3 is 18 amino acids. Losses at the gene ends were 4 bases for V and 2 bases for J; bases not matched to a gene: 11. Germline assignment: CDR1 KGHDR and CDR2 SFDVKD. DNA of the CDR3: TGTGCCACCAGTGACACCGGGACAGGGTTGGGAGGCAATCAGCCCCAGCATTTT. Its protein product is CATSDTGTGLGGNQPQHF.

V and J are TRBV6-5 and TRBJ1-1, with D perhaps matching TRBD1 (5 bases). Trimming cost V 6 bases and J 6 bases, with 20 bases left between them. The CDR3 is made up of 15 amino acids. The V gene's germline CDR1 is MNHEY and CDR2 SVGAGI. The CDR3 DNA follows: TGTGCCAGCAGGAAGGGTCCTCAGGGCCAGGCTGAAGCTTTCTTT. Translating gives CASRKGPQGQAEAFF.

The genes are TRBV4-2 and TRBJ2-3; 11 bases align to TRBD2. Per germline, CDR1 LGHNA and CDR2 YNFKEQ. Trimming cost V 4 bases and J 2 bases; bases outside gene matches: 14. This CDR3 has 19 amino acids. This CDR3 is CASSLRGVAGGAVTDTQYF. In nucleotides, the CDR3 is TGTGCCAGCAGCCTTAGAGGGGTAGCGGGGGGGGCAGTCACAGATACGCAGTATTTT.

The chain employs TRBV4-3 and TRBJ2-5; 9 bases are a match to TRBD2. The CDR3 has 22 residues. Looked up from germline, CDR1 is LGHNA and CDR2 is YSLEER. V was pared by 0 bases and J by 2 bases, with 22 bases of the junction left unmatched. The CDR3 region is CASSQDLTIRGLSGGKQETQYF. The CDR3 nucleotides read TGCGCCAGCAGCCAAGATCTTACTATAAGGGGGCTTAGCGGGGGAAAACAAGAGACCCAGTACTTC.

This clone was seen just once. The chain links TRBV7-9 to TRBJ1-3, with 8 bases matching TRBD1. CDR1 is SEHNR and CDR2 is FQNEAQ in the germline V gene (reference sequence). The ends lost 1 base at V and 0 bases at J; junction bases unmatched: 11. CDR3 length: 19 residues. The DNA for the CDR3 is TGTGCCAGCAGCTTAGGCCCCCTTGGACAGGGCTTCTCTGGAAACACCATATATTTT. Protein: CASSLGPLGQGFSGNTIYF.

This clone came up a few times. In nucleotides, the CDR3 is TGTGCCAGCAGTGCTAACCGACTAGCGGGGGAGAATGAGCAGTTCTTC. Encoded protein: CASSANRLAGENEQFF. The chain links TRBV2 to TRBJ2-1; 12 bases align to TRBD2. Germline loops: CDR1 SNHLY, CDR2 FYNNEI. There are 16 residues in the CDR3. Trimming took 4 bases from V and 7 from J; bases not matched to a gene: 8.

V gene TRBV19 combines with J gene TRBJ1-6; 7 bases line up with TRBD1. This CDR3 spans 14 amino acids. The germline CDR1 and CDR2 sequences are LNHDA and SQIVND (reference sequence). The V and J ends lost 7 bases and 3 bases, in that order; junction bases with no gene match: 3. The CDR3 sequence: CASKGTVYNSPLHF. For the CDR3, the DNA is TGTGCCAGTAAAGGGACAGTCTATAATTCACCCCTCCACTTT.

This rearrangement joins TRBV7-9 to TRBJ2-3; 8 bases line up with TRBD2. Germline values: CDR1 SEHNR, CDR2 FQNEAQ (reference sequence). The CDR3 runs 15 residues. Losses at the gene ends were 5 bases for V and 3 bases for J; bases not matched to a gene: 7. This chain's CDR3 is CASSSGLAGTDTQYF. CDR3 nucleotide sequence: TGTGCCAGCAGCAGCGGACTAGCAGGGACAGATACGCAGTATTTT.

The chain is built from TRBV6-6 and TRBJ2-3; 9 bases match TRBD1. The germline gives CDR1 MNHNY, CDR2 SVGAGI (reference sequence). J was trimmed by 3 bases and V by 5 bases; bases with no gene match: 12. The length of the CDR3 is 17 residues. CDR3 coding DNA: TGTGCCAGCAGTCTAAGTTGGGGACAGGGAGGTACAGATACGCAGTATTTT. Amino acids: CASSLSWGQGGTDTQYF.